These T cell receptor beta chains were read from a single sample in a study of shared clonotypes between healthy human individuals. Produced via immunoSEQ multiplex PCR; TCRdb's table is partial and in-frame only. The sample has 950,000 to 1,300,000 clones, approximately 70% seen once. Sequenced: memory CD4+ T cells sorted from blood. These receptors originate from a man aged 18-30 years in good health. CDR3s include the opening cysteine and the closing phenylalanine or tryptophan. The order of the fields is CDR3 length, D gene, J gene, V gene, clone size, CDR3 protein, CDR3 DNA. The D gene is left open where the match is weak. Size tells how often a clone was seen (once, few, many) or the class of an expanded clone, and some rows leave it out.

17 NA TRBJ1-3 TRBV5-1 NA CASSPSLTGSSGNTIYF TGCGCCAGCTCCCCTAGCTTGACAGGTTCCTCTGGAAACACCATATATTTT
11 NA TRBJ2-1 TRBV27 NA CASSRRGEQFF TGTGCCAGCAGTAGACGGGGCGAGCAGTTCTTC
17 TRBD1 TRBJ2-5 TRBV13 NA CASSLVNRGINRETQYF TGTGCCAGCAGCTTAGTTAACAGGGGGATCAACCGAGAGACCCAGTACTTC
14 NA TRBJ2-5 TRBV29-1 NA CSAYDRDYQETQYF TGCAGCGCTTACGACAGGGACTATCAAGAGACCCAGTACTTC
15 NA TRBJ2-6 TRBV7-3 NA CASSSSGSGANVLTF TGTGCCAGCAGCTCGAGCGGCTCTGGGGCCAACGTCCTGACTTTC
15 NA TRBJ1-5 TRBV28 NA CASSLAYEGIQPQHF TGTGCCAGCAGTTTAGCCTATGAGGGGATTCAGCCCCAGCATTTT
14 NA TRBJ2-7 TRBV7-9 NA CASSLALLLSEQYF TGTGCCAGCAGCTTAGCGTTACTACTCTCCGAGCAGTACTTC
14 NA TRBJ1-2 TRBV4-1 NA CASSRPGGFYGYTF TGCGCCAGCAGCCGCCCCGGGGGGTTCTATGGCTACACCTTC
12 TRBD1 TRBJ1-2 TRBV30 few CACAGTVGGYTF TGTGCCTGTGCCGGGACAGTGGGTGGCTACACCTTC
15 TRBD1 TRBJ2-7 TRBV6-5 NA CASRGTRQGYYEQYF TGTGCCAGCAGGGGGACCAGACAGGGATACTACGAGCAGTACTTC
15 NA TRBJ1-2 TRBV28 NA CASTHTTGYNYGYTF TGTGCCAGCACCCATACGACAGGTTATAACTATGGCTACACCTTC
12 NA TRBJ2-7 TRBV5-1 NA CASSQNLYEQYF TGCGCCAGCAGCCAGAACCTCTACGAGCAGTACTTC
13 NA TRBJ2-1 TRBV19 NA CASSIRWYNEQFF TGTGCCAGTAGTATTCGATGGTACAATGAGCAGTTCTTC
15 NA TRBJ2-2 TRBV23-1 NA CASSQSKDISGELFF TGCGCCAGCAGTCAATCGAAGGACATCTCCGGGGAGCTGTTTTTT
14 TRBD1 TRBJ1-4 TRBV4-1 NA CASSQTGVGEKLFF TGCGCCAGCAGCCAAACAGGGGTGGGTGAAAAACTGTTTTTT
12 NA TRBJ1-6 TRBV6-5 few CASTTANSPLHF TGTGCCAGCACCACTGCTAATTCACCCCTCCACTTT
16 NA TRBJ1-2 TRBV25-1 NA CASSEQGMKVNYGYTF TGTGCCAGCAGTGAACAGGGGATGAAGGTTAACTATGGCTACACCTTC
14 NA TRBJ1-5 TRBV30 NA CAWSTVKSNQPQHF TGTGCCTGGAGTACGGTCAAAAGCAATCAGCCCCAGCATTTT
12 NA TRBJ1-5 TRBV29-1 few CSVGDGMQPQHF TGCAGCGTTGGGGACGGGATGCAGCCCCAGCATTTT
15 NA TRBJ2-7 TRBV5-1 once CASSSSTGKGYEQYF TGCGCCAGCAGCTCCTCGACAGGAAAAGGCTACGAGCAGTACTTC
15 NA TRBJ1-2 TRBV7-6 once CASRSPRTPNYGYTF TGTGCCAGCAGATCTCCCCGGACACCAAACTATGGCTACACCTTC
17 NA TRBJ1-3 TRBV19 NA CASSKPPGRSSGNTIYF TGTGCCAGTAGTAAACCCCCGGGACGGAGCTCTGGAAACACCATATATTTT
15 NA TRBJ1-5 TRBV5-1 NA CASSISGTYNQPQHF TGCGCCAGCAGCATCTCCGGGACCTACAATCAGCCCCAGCATTTT
14 NA TRBJ1-1 TRBV21-1 NA CASSKGERNTEAFF TGTGCCAGCAGCAAAGGGGAGAGGAACACTGAAGCTTTCTTT
13 NA TRBJ1-2 TRBV28 NA CASSPPEGYGYTF TGTGCCAGCAGTCCTCCGGAGGGATATGGCTACACCTTC
14 TRBD2 TRBJ2-5 TRBV29-1 NA CSVSLAGGLGTQYF TGCAGCGTTTCGTTGGCGGGAGGGCTGGGGACCCAGTACTTC
15 NA TRBJ2-3 TRBV18 NA CASSPGTASTDTQYF TGTGCCAGCTCGCCCGGGACCGCTAGCACAGATACGCAGTATTTT
13 NA TRBJ2-3 TRBV29-1 once CSVHLGPTDTQYF TGCAGCGTTCATCTGGGGCCCACAGATACGCAGTATTTT
13 TRBD1 TRBJ2-7 TRBV2 NA CASSEDRGDEQYF TGTGCCAGCAGTGAAGACAGGGGTGACGAGCAGTACTTC
12 TRBD1 TRBJ1-2 TRBV5-1 few CASSRDRDGYTF TGCGCCAGCAGCCGTGACAGGGATGGCTACACCTTC
13 NA TRBJ2-7 TRBV2 NA CASSGGRTYEQYF TGTGCCAGCAGTGGTGGTAGGACCTACGAGCAGTACTTC
13 NA TRBJ1-1 TRBV6-1 NA CASSRTANTEAFF TGTGCCAGCAGTCGGACAGCAAACACTGAAGCTTTCTTT
13 TRBD1 TRBJ1-2 TRBV6-1 NA CASSGDRVYGYTF TGTGCCAGCAGTGGGGACAGGGTCTATGGCTACACCTTC
15 NA TRBJ1-5 TRBV6-5 few CASNLQGPTNQPQHF TGTGCCAGCAACCTACAGGGCCCCACTAATCAGCCCCAGCATTTT
16 NA TRBJ2-2 TRBV5-1 few CASTFSGQTNTGELFF TGCGCCAGCACATTTTCAGGACAGACGAACACCGGGGAGCTGTTTTTT
16 NA TRBJ2-3 TRBV19 NA CASSIGIIKATDTQYF TGTGCCAGTAGTATCGGGATTATTAAGGCCACAGATACGCAGTATTTT
12 NA TRBJ1-5 TRBV2 many CASSDGNQPQHF TGTGCCAGCAGTGATGGAAATCAGCCCCAGCATTTT
14 NA TRBJ1-2 TRBV5-5 few CASSLEGQVYGYTF TGTGCCAGCAGCTTGGAAGGGCAGGTCTATGGCTACACCTTC
13 NA TRBJ2-5 TRBV7-6 NA CASSPLSQETQYF TGTGCCAGCAGCCCTTTGAGCCAAGAGACCCAGTACTTC
16 TRBD2 TRBJ2-3 TRBV7-6 few CASSLDAGGSTDTQYF TGTGCCAGCAGCTTAGACGCGGGGGGTAGCACAGATACGCAGTATTTT
12 NA TRBJ1-4 TRBV18 NA CASSDNREKLFF TGTGCCAGCTCAGATAACAGGGAAAAACTGTTTTTT
15 NA TRBJ2-6 TRBV5-1 NA CASSPSSLGANVLTF TGCGCCAGCAGCCCCTCCAGTCTCGGGGCCAACGTCCTGACTTTC
16 NA TRBJ1-2 TRBV5-5 few CASSPGTPSEAYGYTF TGTGCCAGCAGCCCAGGGACACCAAGTGAAGCGTATGGCTACACCTTC
11 NA TRBJ1-2 TRBV10-2 NA CASGTGYGYTF TGCGCCAGCGGTACAGGGTATGGCTACACCTTC
15 TRBD1 TRBJ1-4 TRBV2 NA CASSDRQGPNEKLFF TGTGCCAGCAGTGACCGACAGGGCCCTAATGAAAAACTGTTTTTT
15 NA TRBJ2-5 TRBV10-2 NA CASSEAKMYQETQYF TGCGCCAGCAGCGAGGCCAAGATGTACCAAGAGACCCAGTACTTC
13 NA TRBJ2-1 TRBV30 NA CASQSERYNEQFF TGTGCCTCGCAGAGCGAGAGGTACAATGAGCAGTTCTTC
15 NA TRBJ1-1 TRBV7-9 few CASSRTGGGNTEAFF TGTGCCAGCAGCCGGACCGGAGGGGGGAACACTGAAGCTTTCTTT
15 NA TRBJ2-3 TRBV14 NA CASSQDVGVLDTQYF TGTGCCAGCAGCCAAGATGTCGGGGTTTTGGATACGCAGTATTTT
14 NA TRBJ1-6 TRBV21-1 once CASSEGREWSPLHF TGTGCCAGCAGCGAAGGGAGGGAATGGTCACCCCTCCACTTT
13 NA TRBJ2-3 TRBV4-2 once CASSLISTDTQYF TGTGCCAGCAGCTTGATAAGCACAGATACGCAGTATTTT
15 TRBD1 TRBJ2-7 TRBV5-1 NA CASSLGTGLFYEQYF TGCGCCAGCAGCCTCGGGACAGGGTTATTCTACGAGCAGTACTTC
13 NA TRBJ1-6 TRBV14 NA CASSQVPGSPLHF TGTGCCAGTAGCCAGGTTCCGGGTTCACCCCTCCACTTT
13 NA TRBJ2-1 TRBV29-1 many CSVESRPDGEQFF TGCAGCGTTGAGTCTAGACCGGATGGGGAGCAGTTCTTC
17 TRBD2 TRBJ2-1 TRBV11-3 few CASSLDTAGESYNEQFF TGTGCCAGCAGCTTAGATACCGCGGGAGAGTCCTACAATGAGCAGTTCTTC
15 NA TRBJ2-2 TRBV9 NA CASSRRSSDTGELFF TGTGCCAGCAGTCGACGGTCGAGCGACACCGGGGAGCTGTTTTTT
14 NA TRBJ2-2 TRBV6-1 NA CASIWEGGTGELFF TGTGCCAGCATTTGGGAGGGGGGCACCGGGGAGCTGTTTTTT
15 TRBD1 TRBJ2-3 TRBV6-6 NA CASSPRDRGPDTQYF TGTGCCAGCAGTCCTCGGGACAGGGGGCCAGATACGCAGTATTTT
14 NA TRBJ1-5 TRBV6-6 NA CASSSGQSNQPQHF TGTGCCAGCAGTAGCGGACAGAGCAATCAGCCCCAGCATTTT